These 9 T cell receptor beta chains share one sample of origin, sequenced in a study of blood T cell repertoires in COVID-19. The method was immunoSEQ multiplex PCR; TCRdb's version includes in-frame clones alone and lacks a portion of them. Here the sample spans roughly 200,000 clones, 85% to 90% being singletons. The sequenced sample consisted of peripheral blood. These receptors originate from a man in his fifties with acute or convalescent COVID-19.

With respect to this clone: This sample also contains other DNA sequences that code for the same CDR3. V is TRBV30 and J is TRBJ1-3; D unclear. The CDR3 is 13 residues long. Germline values: CDR1 GTSNPN, CDR2 SVGIG (reference sequence). Trimming took off 0 bases at V and 3 bases at J, with 6 bases between the two ends. The CDR3 loop reads CAWSVSSGNTIYF. The DNA for the CDR3 is TGTGCCTGGAGTGTTAGCAGTGGAAACACCATATATTTT.

This clone has only one observation. This sequence joins TRBV27 and TRBJ1-6, with D maybe TRBD1 (5 bases). The CDR3 is 14 residues long. CDR1 MNHEY and CDR2 SMNVEV come from the germline V gene (reference sequence). V was trimmed by 6 bases and J by 11 bases, leaving 17 bases between them. The DNA of the CDR3 is TGTGCCAGCAGCTCCCTCGACAGACAAACACCCCTCCACTTT. Amino acid sequence: CASSSLDRQTPLHF.

The V and J genes are TRBV19 and TRBJ2-5; 11 nucleotides line up with TRBD1. Losses at the gene ends were 4 bases for V and 4 bases for J; bases not matched to a gene: 5. CDR1 LNHDA and CDR2 SQIVND come from the germline V gene (reference sequence). The CDR3 spans 15 residues. The chain's CDR3 is CASSRGTGGPETQYF. CDR3 coding DNA: TGTGCCAGTAGTAGGGGGACAGGGGGGCCAGAGACCCAGTACTTC.

The J gene is TRBJ1-1, the V gene TRBV5-4, with D uncertain. Trimming left V 0 bases short and J 8 bases short, with 14 bases between. Germline V gene lookup returns CDR1 SGHNT and CDR2 YYREEE (reference sequence). This CDR3 is built from 14 residues. CDR3 bases: TGTGCCAGCAGCTTGGGTAGTGTTCGACAAGAAGCTTTCTTT. Translated: CASSLGSVRQEAFF.

This chain joins TRBV5-6 and TRBJ2-7; 7 bases line up with TRBD1. Losses at the gene ends were 0 bases for V and 7 bases for J; bases not matched to a gene: 10. The CDR3 has 15 amino acids. CDR1 and CDR2 from the germline V gene are SGHDT and YYEEEE. CDR3: CASSLGGTELREQYF. For the CDR3, the DNA is TGTGCCAGCAGCTTGGGGGGGACAGAACTACGGGAGCAGTACTTC. The variable domain in full, completed from reference TRBV5-6 and TRBJ2-7, reads DAGVTQSPTHLIKTRGQQVTLRCSPKSGHDTVSWYQQALGQGPQFIFQYYEEEERQRGNFPDRFSGHQFPNYSSELNVNALLLGDSALYLCASSLGGTELREQYFGPGTRLTVT.

This sequence joins TRBV18 and TRBJ2-7, with D maybe TRBD1 (5 bases). The CDR3 length is 13 residues. V dropped 5 bases and J dropped 6 bases, with 14 bases sitting between them. Germline loops: CDR1 KGHSH, CDR2 LQKENI. The CDR3 reads CASSALQGGEQYF. The CDR3 DNA follows: TGTGCCAGCTCAGCCCTTCAGGGTGGCGAGCAGTACTTC.

The chain couples TRBV3-1 (or the pseudogene TRBV3-2) to TRBJ2-7; 7 nucleotides line up with TRBD2. Trimming took 6 bases from V and 12 from J; bases not matched to a gene: 8. The CDR3 has 11 residues. Per the germline V gene, CDR1 is LGHDT and CDR2 is YNNKEL (reference sequence). CDR3 in DNA: TGTGCCAGCAGGGAGGCCGGGACTATGTACTTC. The encoded protein is CASREAGTMYF.

The chain couples TRBV9 to TRBJ2-7; TRBD1 aligns across 9 bases. The CDR3 loop spans 13 amino acids. Germline lookup yields CDR1 SGDLS and CDR2 YYNGEE. Unmatched junction bases numbered 0, after V lost 3 bases and J lost 2 bases. The chain's CDR3 is CASSGTGAYEQYF. The CDR3 bases are TGTGCCAGCAGCGGGACAGGGGCCTACGAGCAGTACTTC.

The chain carries TRBV19 and TRBJ1-1; 7 bases are a match to TRBD1. J was trimmed by 0 bases and V by 7 bases; bases with no gene match: 8. CDR1 LNHDA and CDR2 SQIVND come from the germline V gene (reference sequence). The CDR3 sequence is 15 residues long. The chain's CDR3 is CASNSWGQLNTEAFF. CDR3 sequence (DNA): TGTGCCAGTAATTCATGGGGACAGTTGAACACTGAAGCTTTCTTT.